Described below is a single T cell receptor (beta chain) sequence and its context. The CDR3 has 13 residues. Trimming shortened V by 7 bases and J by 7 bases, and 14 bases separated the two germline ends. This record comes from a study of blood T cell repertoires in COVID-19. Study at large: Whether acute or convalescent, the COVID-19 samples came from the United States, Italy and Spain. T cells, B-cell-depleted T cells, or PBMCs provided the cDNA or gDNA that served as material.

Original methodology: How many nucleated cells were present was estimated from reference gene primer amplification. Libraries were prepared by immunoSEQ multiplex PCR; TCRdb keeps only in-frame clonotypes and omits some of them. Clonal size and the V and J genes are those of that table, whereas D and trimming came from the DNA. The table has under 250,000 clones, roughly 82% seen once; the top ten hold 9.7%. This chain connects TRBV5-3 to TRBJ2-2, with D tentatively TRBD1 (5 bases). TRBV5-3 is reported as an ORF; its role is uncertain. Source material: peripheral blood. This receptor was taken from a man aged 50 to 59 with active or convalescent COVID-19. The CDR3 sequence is CARVDRPNGELFF. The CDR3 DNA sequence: TGTGCCAGAGTTGACAGACCGAACGGGGAGCTGTTTTTT.